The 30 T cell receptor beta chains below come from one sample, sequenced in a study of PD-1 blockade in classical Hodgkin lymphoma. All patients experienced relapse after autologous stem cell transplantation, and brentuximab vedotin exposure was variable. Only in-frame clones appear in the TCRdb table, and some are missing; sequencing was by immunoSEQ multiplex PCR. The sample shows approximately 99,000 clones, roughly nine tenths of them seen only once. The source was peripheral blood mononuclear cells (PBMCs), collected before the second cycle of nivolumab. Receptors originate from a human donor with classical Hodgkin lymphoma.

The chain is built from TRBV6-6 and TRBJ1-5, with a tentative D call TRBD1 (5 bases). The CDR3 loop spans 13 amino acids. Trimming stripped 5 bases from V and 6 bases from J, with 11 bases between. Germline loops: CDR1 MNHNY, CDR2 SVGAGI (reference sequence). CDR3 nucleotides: TGTGCCAGCAGTCGGGGGGAAGCTCAGCCCCAGCATTTT. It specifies CASSRGEAQPQHF.

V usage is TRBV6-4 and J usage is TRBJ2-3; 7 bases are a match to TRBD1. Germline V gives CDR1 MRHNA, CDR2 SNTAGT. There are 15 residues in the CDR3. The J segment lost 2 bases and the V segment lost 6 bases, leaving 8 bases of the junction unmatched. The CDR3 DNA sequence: TGTGCCAGCAGCGCGAAAACAGGGGACACAGATACGCAGTATTTT. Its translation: CASSAKTGDTDTQYF.

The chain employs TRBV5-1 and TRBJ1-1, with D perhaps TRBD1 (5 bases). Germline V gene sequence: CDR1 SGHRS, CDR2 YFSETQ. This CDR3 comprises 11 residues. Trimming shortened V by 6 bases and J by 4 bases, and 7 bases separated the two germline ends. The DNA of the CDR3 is TGCGCCAGCACAAGGGGCACTGAAGCTTTCTTT. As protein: CASTRGTEAFF.

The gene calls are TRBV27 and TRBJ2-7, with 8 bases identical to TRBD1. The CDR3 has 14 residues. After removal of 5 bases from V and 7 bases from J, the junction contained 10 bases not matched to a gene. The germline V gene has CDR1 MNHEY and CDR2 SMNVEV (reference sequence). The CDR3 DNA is TGTGCCAGCAGTCCTGGTACAGGGGGGTGGGAGCAGTACTTC. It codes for CASSPGTGGWEQYF.

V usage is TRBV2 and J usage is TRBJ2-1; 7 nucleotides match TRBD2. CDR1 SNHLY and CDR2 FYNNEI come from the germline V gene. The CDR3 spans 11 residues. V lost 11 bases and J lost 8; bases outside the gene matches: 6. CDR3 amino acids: CAGGLLDEQFF. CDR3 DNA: TGTGCCGGGGGACTACTCGATGAGCAGTTCTTC.

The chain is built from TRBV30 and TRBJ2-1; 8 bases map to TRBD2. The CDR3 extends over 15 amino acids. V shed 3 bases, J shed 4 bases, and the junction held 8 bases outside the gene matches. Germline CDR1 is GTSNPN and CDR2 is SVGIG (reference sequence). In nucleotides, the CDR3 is TGTGCCTGGAGGACTAGCGCCGCTCGTTACAATGAGCAGTTCTTC. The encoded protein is CAWRTSAARYNEQFF.

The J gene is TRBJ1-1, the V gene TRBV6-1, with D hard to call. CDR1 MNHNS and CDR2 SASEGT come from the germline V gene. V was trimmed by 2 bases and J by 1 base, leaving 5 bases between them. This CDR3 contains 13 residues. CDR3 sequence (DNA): TGTGCCAGCAGTGAACGGGGGAACACTGAAGCTTTCTTT. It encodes CASSERGNTEAFF.

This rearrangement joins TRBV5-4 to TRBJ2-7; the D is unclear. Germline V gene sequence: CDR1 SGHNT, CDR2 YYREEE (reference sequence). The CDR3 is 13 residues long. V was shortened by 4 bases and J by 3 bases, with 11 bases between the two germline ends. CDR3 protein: CASSLDSLYEQYF. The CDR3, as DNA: TGTGCCAGCAGCCTAGACTCCCTCTACGAGCAGTACTTC.

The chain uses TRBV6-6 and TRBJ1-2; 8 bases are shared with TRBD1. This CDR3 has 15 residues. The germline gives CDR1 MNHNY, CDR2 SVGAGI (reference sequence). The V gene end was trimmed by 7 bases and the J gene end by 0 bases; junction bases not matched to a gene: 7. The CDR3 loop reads CASIDGTGPNYGYTF. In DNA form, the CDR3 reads TGTGCCAGCATCGACGGGACAGGACCTAACTATGGCTACACCTTC.

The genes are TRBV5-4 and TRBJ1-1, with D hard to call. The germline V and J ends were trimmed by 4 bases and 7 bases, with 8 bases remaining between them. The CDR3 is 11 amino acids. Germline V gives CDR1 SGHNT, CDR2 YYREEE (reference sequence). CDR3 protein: CASSGTGEAFF. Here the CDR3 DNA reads TGTGCCAGCAGCGGTACCGGTGAAGCTTTCTTT.

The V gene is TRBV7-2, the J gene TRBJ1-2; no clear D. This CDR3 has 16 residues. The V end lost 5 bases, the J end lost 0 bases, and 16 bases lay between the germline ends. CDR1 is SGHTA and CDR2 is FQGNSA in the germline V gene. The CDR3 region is CASSTPWTLANYGYTF. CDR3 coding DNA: TGTGCCAGCAGCACCCCTTGGACCTTAGCTAACTATGGCTACACCTTC. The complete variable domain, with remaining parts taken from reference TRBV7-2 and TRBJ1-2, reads GAGVSQSPSNKVTEKGKDVELRCDPISGHTALYWYRQSLGQGLEFLIYFQGNSAPDKSGLPSDRFSAERTGGSVSTLTIQRTQQEDSAVYLCASSTPWTLANYGYTFGSGTRLTVV.

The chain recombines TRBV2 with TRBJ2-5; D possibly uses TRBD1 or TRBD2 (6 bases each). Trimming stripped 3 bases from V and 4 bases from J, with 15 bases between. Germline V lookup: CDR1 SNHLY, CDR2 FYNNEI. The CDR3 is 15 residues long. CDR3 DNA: TGTGCCAGCAGTGAGCAGGGGTCCGGGGGAGAGACCCAGTACTTC. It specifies CASSEQGSGGETQYF.

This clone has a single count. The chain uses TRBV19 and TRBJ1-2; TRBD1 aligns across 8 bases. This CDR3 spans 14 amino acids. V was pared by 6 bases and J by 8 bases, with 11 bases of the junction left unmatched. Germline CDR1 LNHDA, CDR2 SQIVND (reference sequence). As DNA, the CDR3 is TGTGCCAGTAGGTCCGGACAGGGTTTCGGAGGCTACACCTTC. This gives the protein CASRSGQGFGGYTF.

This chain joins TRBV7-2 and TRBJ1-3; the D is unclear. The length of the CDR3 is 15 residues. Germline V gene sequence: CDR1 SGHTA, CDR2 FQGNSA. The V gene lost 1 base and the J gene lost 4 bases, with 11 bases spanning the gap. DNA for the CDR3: TGTGCCAGCAGCTTAGTAGGCGACACAGGAAACACCATATATTTT. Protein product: CASSLVGDTGNTIYF. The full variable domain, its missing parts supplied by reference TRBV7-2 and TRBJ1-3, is GAGVSQSPSNKVTEKGKDVELRCDPISGHTALYWYRQSLGQGLEFLIYFQGNSAPDKSGLPSDRFSAERTGGSVSTLTIQRTQQEDSAVYLCASSLVGDTGNTIYFGEGSWLTVV.

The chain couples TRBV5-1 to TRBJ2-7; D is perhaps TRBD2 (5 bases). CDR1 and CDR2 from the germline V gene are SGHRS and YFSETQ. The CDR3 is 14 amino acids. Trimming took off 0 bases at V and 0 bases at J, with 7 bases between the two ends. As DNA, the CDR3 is TGCGCCAGCAGCTTGGGAGGGAACTCCTACGAGCAGTACTTC. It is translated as CASSLGGNSYEQYF.

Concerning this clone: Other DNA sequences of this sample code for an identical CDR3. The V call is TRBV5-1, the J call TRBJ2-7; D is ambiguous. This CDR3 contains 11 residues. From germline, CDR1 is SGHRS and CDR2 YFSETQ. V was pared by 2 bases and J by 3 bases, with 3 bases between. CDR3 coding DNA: TGCGCCAGCAGCTTAAACTACGAGCAGTACTTC. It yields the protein CASSLNYEQYF.

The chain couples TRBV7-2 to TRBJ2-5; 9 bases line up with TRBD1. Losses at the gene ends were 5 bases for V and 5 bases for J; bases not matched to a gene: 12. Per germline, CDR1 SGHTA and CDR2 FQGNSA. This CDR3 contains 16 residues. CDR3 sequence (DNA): TGTGCCAGCAGCCCGAGGACAGGGGCTGGGTCGGAGACCCAGTACTTC. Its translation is CASSPRTGAGSETQYF.

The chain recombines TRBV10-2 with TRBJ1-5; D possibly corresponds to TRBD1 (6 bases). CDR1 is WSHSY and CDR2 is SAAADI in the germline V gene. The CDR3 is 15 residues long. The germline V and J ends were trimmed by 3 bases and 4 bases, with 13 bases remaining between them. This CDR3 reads CASSDGGRANQPQHF. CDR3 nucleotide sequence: TGCGCCAGCAGTGATGGGGGCCGGGCTAATCAGCCCCAGCATTTT.

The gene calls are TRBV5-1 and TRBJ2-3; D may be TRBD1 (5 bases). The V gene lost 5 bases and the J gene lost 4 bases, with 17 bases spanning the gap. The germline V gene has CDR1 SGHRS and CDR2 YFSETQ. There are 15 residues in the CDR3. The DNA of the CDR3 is TGCGCCAGCAGTCGAATCGCAGGGTTGGCAGATACGCAGTATTTT. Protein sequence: CASSRIAGLADTQYF.

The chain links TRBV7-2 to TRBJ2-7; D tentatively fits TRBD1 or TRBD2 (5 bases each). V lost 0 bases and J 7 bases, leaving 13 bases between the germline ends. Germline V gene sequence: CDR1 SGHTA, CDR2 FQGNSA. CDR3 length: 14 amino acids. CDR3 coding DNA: TGTGCCAGCAGCTTAGCGAAGGGGCCGGGGGAGCAGTACTTC. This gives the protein CASSLAKGPGEQYF.

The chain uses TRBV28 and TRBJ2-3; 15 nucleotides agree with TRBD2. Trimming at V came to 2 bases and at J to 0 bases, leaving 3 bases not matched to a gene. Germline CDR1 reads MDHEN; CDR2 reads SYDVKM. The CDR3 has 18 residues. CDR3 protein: CASSLRTSGRVSTDTQYF. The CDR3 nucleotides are TGTGCCAGCAGTTTAAGGACTAGCGGGAGGGTAAGCACAGATACGCAGTATTTT.

In nucleotides, the CDR3 is TGTGCCAGCAGTCTCGCGGGGGCTCATTCACCCCTCCACTTT. Its translation: CASSLAGAHSPLHF. This sequence joins TRBV27 and TRBJ1-6; TRBD1 is a possible D gene (6 bases). Germline V lookup: CDR1 MNHEY, CDR2 SMNVEV (reference sequence). The V and J ends lost 5 bases and 8 bases respectively, with 13 bases between them. The CDR3 totals 14 residues.

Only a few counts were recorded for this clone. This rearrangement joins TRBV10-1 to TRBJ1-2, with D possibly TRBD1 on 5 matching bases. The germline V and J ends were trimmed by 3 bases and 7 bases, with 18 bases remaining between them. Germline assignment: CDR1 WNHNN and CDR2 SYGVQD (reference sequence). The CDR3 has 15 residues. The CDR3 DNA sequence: TGCGCCAGCAGTGACTCCAGGGCCTCGGGTGCTGGCTACACCTTC. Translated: CASSDSRASGAGYTF.

CDR3 DNA sequence: TGTGCCATCCGACAGGGGAACACCGGGGAGCTGTTTTTT. This codes for CAIRQGNTGELFF. This rearrangement joins TRBV19 to TRBJ2-2; 7 bases fit TRBD1. Germline CDR1 is LNHDA and CDR2 is SQIVND (reference sequence). The CDR3 is 13 residues long. V gave up 10 bases and J gave up 1 base; unmatched junction bases: 3.

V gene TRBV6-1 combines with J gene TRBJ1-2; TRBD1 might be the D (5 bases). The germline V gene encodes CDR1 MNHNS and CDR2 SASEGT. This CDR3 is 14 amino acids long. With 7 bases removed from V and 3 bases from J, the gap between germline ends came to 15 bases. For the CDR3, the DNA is TGTGCCAGCACGTCAGGGTCGGGGGACTATGGCTACACCTTC. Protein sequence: CASTSGSGDYGYTF.

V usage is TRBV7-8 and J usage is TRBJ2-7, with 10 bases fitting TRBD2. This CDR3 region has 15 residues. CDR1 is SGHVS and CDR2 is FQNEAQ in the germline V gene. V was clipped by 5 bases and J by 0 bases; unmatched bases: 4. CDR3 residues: CASSALAGDSYEQYF. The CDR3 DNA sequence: TGTGCCAGCAGCGCGCTAGCGGGAGACTCCTACGAGCAGTACTTC.

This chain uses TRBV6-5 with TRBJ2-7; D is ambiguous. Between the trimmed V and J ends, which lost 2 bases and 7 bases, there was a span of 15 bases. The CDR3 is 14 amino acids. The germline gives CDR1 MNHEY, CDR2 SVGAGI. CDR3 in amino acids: CASSYLSSGLEQYF. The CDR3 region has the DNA TGTGCCAGCAGTTACCTCTCGTCAGGCCTTGAGCAGTACTTC.

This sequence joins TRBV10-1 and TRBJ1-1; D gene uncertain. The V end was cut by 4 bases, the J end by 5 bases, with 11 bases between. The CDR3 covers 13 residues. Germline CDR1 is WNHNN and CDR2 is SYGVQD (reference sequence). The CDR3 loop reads CASSVDGGTEAFF. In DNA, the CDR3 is TGCGCCAGCAGTGTGGACGGAGGGACTGAAGCTTTCTTT.

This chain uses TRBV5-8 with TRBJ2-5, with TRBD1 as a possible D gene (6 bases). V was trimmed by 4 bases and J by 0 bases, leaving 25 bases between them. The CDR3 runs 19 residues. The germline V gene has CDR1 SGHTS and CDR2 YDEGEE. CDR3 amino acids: CASSRRGRQTTKYQETQYF. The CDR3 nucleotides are TGTGCCAGCAGCCGCAGGGGACGACAAACTACTAAGTACCAAGAGACCCAGTACTTC.

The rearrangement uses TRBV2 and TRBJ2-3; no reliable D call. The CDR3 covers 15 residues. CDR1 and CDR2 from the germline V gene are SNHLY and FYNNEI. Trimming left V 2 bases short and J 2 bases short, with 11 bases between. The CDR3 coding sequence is TGTGCCAGCAGTGAATTTTTAACCGACACAGATACGCAGTATTTT. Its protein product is CASSEFLTDTDTQYF.